This T cell receptor beta chain comes out of a study of T-cell memory formation after mild COVID-19. At the level of the study: TCR clusters were mostly confined to one donor each.

For this clonotype: Its antigen is still unknown.

Study-wide points: Clones shrinking from day 15 to 85 showed even CD4/CD8 mixes; later expanders tilted CD4+. Mainly in CM and EM were contracting CD4+ clones; CD8+ were in EMRA.

The germline CDR1 and CDR2 sequences are LGHNA and YSLEER. The CDR3 covers 12 residues. The trim removed 3 bases at V and 9 bases at J, leaving 3 bases unmatched. Using its own MiXCR run on the 5' RACE reads, TCRdb lists one record per CDR3 protein. The table lists approximately 300,000 distinct CDR3 sequences, roughly 15% of them singletons. The sequence came from a young man who had mild COVID-19 (a few samples of this study predate the infection). Cell type and time point are not known. Sequencing was done on a sample of PBMCs or a T cell subset sorted from them (not recorded which). The rearrangement links TRBV4-3 to TRBJ1-1; 8 bases match TRBD1. As DNA, the CDR3 is TGCGCCAGCAGCCACGGGACAGGCCAAGCTTTCTTT. Its protein product is CASSHGTGQAFF.